A single sample is the source of the 18 T cell receptor beta chains below, sequenced in a study of cytomegalovirus exposure and HLA in healthy donors. The study ran its PCR with 60 Vbeta and 13 Jbeta primers. Data came from immunoSEQ multiplex PCR; TCRdb stores just in-frame clones and leaves some out. The data contain 150,000 to 200,000 clones, about three quarters of them seen just once; the ten biggest clones take up 1.4%. The material sequenced was PBMCs. The source is a woman aged 30 to 39 in good health and CMV-seropositive.

This clone appeared once. This chain connects TRBV19 to TRBJ2-1; weak D call: TRBD2 (5 bases). V dropped 3 bases and J dropped 5 bases, with 11 bases sitting between them. This CDR3 is built from 14 residues. Germline CDR1 and CDR2: LNHDA and SQIVND (reference sequence). The CDR3 sequence: CASSISMTNNEQFF. The DNA for the CDR3 is TGTGCCAGTAGTATTTCTATGACTAACAATGAGCAGTTCTTC. The whole variable domain, filled in from reference TRBV19 and TRBJ2-1, reads DGGITQSPKYLFRKEGQNVTLSCEQNLNHDAMYWYRQDPGQGLRLIYYSQIVNDFQKGDIAEGYSVSREKKESFPLTVTSAQKNPTAFYLCASSISMTNNEQFFGPGTRLTVL.

The chain has TRBV5-1 and TRBJ2-7; 10 bases are a match to TRBD2. V trimming: 1 base; J trimming: 3 bases; junction bases outside the gene matches: 4. CDR1 SGHRS and CDR2 YFSETQ come from the germline V gene. The CDR3 runs 15 residues. The CDR3 reads CASSLSSGSLYEQYF. CDR3 bases: TGCGCCAGCAGCTTGTCTAGCGGGAGTCTCTACGAGCAGTACTTC.

This chain joins TRBV7-8 and TRBJ1-1; D is possibly TRBD1 (6 bases). V gave up 5 bases and J gave up 0 bases, with 16 bases separating them. This CDR3 has 16 amino acids. CDR1 and CDR2 (germline): SGHVS, FQNEAQ. This chain's CDR3 is CASSPPRGGMNTEAFF. DNA for the CDR3: TGTGCCAGCAGCCCCCCTAGGGGGGGGATGAACACTGAAGCTTTCTTT.

This chain connects TRBV10-3 to TRBJ2-5; 7 positions match TRBD2. The CDR3 sequence is 15 residues long. Germline assignment: CDR1 ENHRY and CDR2 SYGVKD. The junction had 5 bases not matched to a gene; V was cut back by 0 bases and J by 4 bases. Written as DNA, the CDR3 is TGTGCCATCAGTGAGTCGCGCGGGAGCGGAGAGACCCAGTACTTC. This gives the protein CAISESRGSGETQYF.

The rearrangement uses TRBV5-4 and TRBJ2-7, with a tentative D call TRBD2 (5 bases). CDR1 and CDR2 from the germline V gene are SGHNT and YYREEE (reference sequence). The CDR3 has 14 residues. The germline V and J ends were trimmed by 0 bases and 3 bases, with 10 bases remaining between them. Here the CDR3 DNA reads TGTGCCAGCAGCTTGGGGCAAGCGGACTACGAGCAGTACTTC. It codes for CASSLGQADYEQYF. The complete variable domain, with remaining parts taken from reference TRBV5-4 and TRBJ2-7, reads ETGVTQSPTHLIKTRGQQVTLRCSSQSGHNTVSWYQQALGQGPQFIFQYYREEENGRGNFPPRFSGLQFPNYSSELNVNALELDDSALYLCASSLGQADYEQYFGPGTRLTVT.

V gene TRBV27 combines with J gene TRBJ2-7, with TRBD1 identical over 8 bases. Losses at the gene ends were 4 bases for V and 1 base for J; bases not matched to a gene: 6. Germline values: CDR1 MNHEY, CDR2 SMNVEV (reference sequence). The CDR3 runs 15 residues. CDR3 amino acids: CASSSQTGVSYEQYF. DNA for the CDR3: TGTGCCAGCAGTTCCCAGACAGGGGTATCCTACGAGCAGTACTTC.

The chain is built from TRBV6-5 and TRBJ1-2; D is uncertain. The germline V and J ends were trimmed by 2 bases and 7 bases, with 14 bases remaining between them. This CDR3 has 14 residues. Germline V gene sequence: CDR1 MNHEY, CDR2 SVGAGI. The CDR3 DNA is TGTGCCAGCAGTTACCTTACGGGAGGCACTGGCTACACCTTC. This codes for CASSYLTGGTGYTF.

This chain uses TRBV14 with TRBJ2-7; 12 nucleotides match TRBD2. The V segment lost 3 bases and the J segment 2 bases; nucleotides outside the gene matches: 11. Germline CDR1 reads SGHDN; CDR2 reads FVKESK. CDR3 length: 18 residues. In DNA form, the CDR3 reads TGTGCCAGCAGCCACGCGGGACTAGCGGGCCTACGAACCTACGAGCAGTACTTC. Its protein product is CASSHAGLAGLRTYEQYF.

The chain employs TRBV5-4 and TRBJ1-1; 8 bases match TRBD1. Germline trimming cut 7 bases from V and 1 base from J; bases unmatched to any gene: 9. This CDR3 spans 15 amino acids. The germline V gene encodes CDR1 SGHNT and CDR2 YYREEE (reference sequence). CDR3 loop: CASWTWTGPNTEAFF. The CDR3 nucleotides are TGTGCCAGCTGGACCTGGACAGGGCCGAACACTGAAGCTTTCTTT.

The CDR3 sequence is CASSRQIAGGEETQYF. For the CDR3, the DNA is TGCGCCAGCAGCCGACAGATAGCGGGAGGGGAAGAGACCCAGTACTTC. This chain connects TRBV5-1 to TRBJ2-5; 11 bases match TRBD2. In germline, CDR1 is SGHRS, CDR2 YFSETQ. The J segment lost 3 bases and the V segment lost 4 bases, leaving 8 bases of the junction unmatched. The CDR3 runs to 16 residues.

Only a few counts were recorded for this clone. The CDR3 reads CASSLGSGELFF. CDR3 bases: TGTGCCAGCAGCTTGGGCTCCGGGGAGCTGTTTTTT. This sequence joins TRBV11-1 and TRBJ2-2; D is unclear. Germline V gene sequence: CDR1 SGHAT, CDR2 FQDESV (reference sequence). The CDR3 is 12 residues long. The V end was cut by 3 bases, the J end by 6 bases, with 5 bases between.

The chain couples TRBV7-8 to TRBJ1-1; maybe TRBD1 (5 bases). The ends were cut back, 2 bases at V and 4 bases at J, with 17 bases in the middle. The CDR3 has 16 residues. Germline V CDR1 and CDR2: SGHVS, FQNEAQ. The CDR3 nucleotides are TGTGCCAGCAGCTTACGGGGGTTAGTGGATGGCACTGAAGCTTTCTTT. It codes for CASSLRGLVDGTEAFF.

The rearrangement joins TRBV5-3 to TRBJ1-1; no definite D call. TRBV5-3 falls under the ORF class, with uncertain function. V dropped 5 bases and J dropped 4 bases, with 18 bases sitting between them. The CDR3 covers 15 residues. The CDR3 DNA is TGTGCCAGAAGGCAAGTGGGAGGGCTGGGCACTGAAGCTTTCTTT. Protein: CARRQVGGLGTEAFF.

The CDR3 loop is CASGGIGSSTDTQYF. The CDR3 DNA reads TGTGCCAGCGGGGGGATCGGTTCTAGCACAGATACGCAGTATTTT. The rearrangement joins TRBV7-9 to TRBJ2-3, with D perhaps matching TRBD2 (6 bases). CDR1 is SEHNR, CDR2 FQNEAQ, per germline (reference sequence). The CDR3 is 15 residues long. V was pared by 8 bases and J by 0 bases, with 15 bases between. Full variable domain (outside the CDR3, taken from reference TRBV7-9 and TRBJ2-3): DTGVSQNPRHKITKRGQNVTFRCDPISEHNRLYWYRQTLGQGPEFLTYFQNEAQLEKSRLLSDRFSAERPKGSFSTLEIQRTEQGDSAMYLCASGGIGSSTDTQYFGPGTRLTVL.

The chain combines TRBV19 with TRBJ2-7; TRBD2 matches 8 bases. This CDR3 has 15 residues. The V gene end was trimmed by 0 bases and the J gene end by 1 base; junction bases not matched to a gene: 2. The germline V gene encodes CDR1 LNHDA and CDR2 SQIVND (reference sequence). This chain's CDR3 is CASSIDPGGSYEQYF. The CDR3 DNA reads as TGTGCCAGTAGTATAGATCCGGGAGGGTCCTACGAGCAGTACTTC.

The V and J genes are TRBV5-1 and TRBJ1-5; possibly TRBD1 for D (5 bases). The CDR3 is made up of 16 amino acids. Germline CDR1 is SGHRS and CDR2 is YFSETQ. V shed 1 base and J shed 6 bases, with 17 bases lying between them. CDR3 sequence: CASSLLGPGVGQPQHF. In nucleotides, the CDR3 is TGCGCCAGCAGCTTGTTAGGACCGGGGGTCGGTCAGCCCCAGCATTTT.

The chain carries TRBV28 and TRBJ2-2, with 11 bases matching TRBD1. The ends lost 5 bases at V and 8 bases at J; junction bases unmatched: 7. Germline V gene sequence: CDR1 MDHEN, CDR2 SYDVKM. There are 15 residues in the CDR3. The CDR3 reads CASSARGQGDGELFF. The CDR3 nucleotides read TGTGCCAGCAGTGCTCGGGGACAGGGGGATGGGGAGCTGTTTTTT.

V and J are TRBV7-9 and TRBJ1-5, with 10 bases that match TRBD1. This CDR3 comprises 15 residues. The V segment lost 0 bases and the J segment 8 bases; nucleotides outside the gene matches: 4. Germline CDR1 is SEHNR and CDR2 is FQNEAQ (reference sequence). In nucleotides, the CDR3 is TGTGCCAGCAGCTTAGCGACAGGGGGCGGAGAGCCCCAGCATTTT. This codes for CASSLATGGGEPQHF. The variable domain in full, with the rest retrieved from reference TRBV7-9 and TRBJ1-5, is DTGVSQNPRHKITKRGQNVTFRCDPISEHNRLYWYRQTLGQGPEFLTYFQNEAQLEKSRLLSDRFSAERPKGSFSTLEIQRTEQGDSAMYLCASSLATGGGEPQHFGDGTRLSIL.